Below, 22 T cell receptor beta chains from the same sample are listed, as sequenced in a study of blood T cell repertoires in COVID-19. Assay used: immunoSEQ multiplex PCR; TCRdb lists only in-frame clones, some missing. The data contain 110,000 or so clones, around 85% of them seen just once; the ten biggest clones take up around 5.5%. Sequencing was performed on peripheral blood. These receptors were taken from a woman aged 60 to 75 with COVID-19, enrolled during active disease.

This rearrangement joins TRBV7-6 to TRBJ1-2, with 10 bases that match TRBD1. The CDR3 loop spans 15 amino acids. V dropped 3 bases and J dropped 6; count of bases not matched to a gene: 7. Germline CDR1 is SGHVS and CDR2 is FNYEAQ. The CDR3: CASSFSGTGANGYTF. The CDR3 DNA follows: TGTGCCAGCAGCTTCTCCGGGACAGGGGCTAATGGCTACACCTTC. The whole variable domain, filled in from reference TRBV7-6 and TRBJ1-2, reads GAGVSQSPRYKVTKRGQDVALRCDPISGHVSLYWYRQALGQGPEFLTYFNYEAQQDKSGLPNDRFSAERPEGSISTLTIQRTEQRDSAMYRCASSFSGTGANGYTFGSGTRLTVV.

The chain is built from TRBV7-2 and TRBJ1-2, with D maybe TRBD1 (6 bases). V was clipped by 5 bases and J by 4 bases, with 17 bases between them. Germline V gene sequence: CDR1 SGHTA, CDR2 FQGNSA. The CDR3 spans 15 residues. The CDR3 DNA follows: TGTGCCAGCAGCCTCGTTGCCCAACAGGGCTATGGCTACACCTTC. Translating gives CASSLVAQQGYGYTF.

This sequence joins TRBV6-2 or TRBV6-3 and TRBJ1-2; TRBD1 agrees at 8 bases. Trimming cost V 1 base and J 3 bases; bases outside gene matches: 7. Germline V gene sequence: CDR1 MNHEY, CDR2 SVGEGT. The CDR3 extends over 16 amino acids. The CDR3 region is CASSYLVRGLDYGYTF. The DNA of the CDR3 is TGTGCCAGCAGTTACTTGGTCAGGGGGCTGGACTATGGCTACACCTTC.

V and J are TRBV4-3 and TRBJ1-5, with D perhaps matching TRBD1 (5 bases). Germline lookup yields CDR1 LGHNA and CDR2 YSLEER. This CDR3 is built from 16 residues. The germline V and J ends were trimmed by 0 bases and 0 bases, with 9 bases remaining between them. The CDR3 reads CASSQDRQYSNQPQHF. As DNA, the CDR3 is TGCGCCAGCAGCCAAGATCGACAGTATAGCAATCAGCCCCAGCATTTT.

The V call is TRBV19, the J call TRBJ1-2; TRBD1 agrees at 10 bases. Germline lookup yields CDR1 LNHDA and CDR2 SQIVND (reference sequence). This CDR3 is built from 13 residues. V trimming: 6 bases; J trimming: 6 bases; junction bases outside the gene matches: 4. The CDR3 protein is CASSRDRGDGYTF. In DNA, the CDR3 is TGTGCCAGTAGCCGGGACAGGGGAGATGGCTACACCTTC. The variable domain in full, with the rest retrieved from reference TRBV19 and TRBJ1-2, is DGGITQSPKYLFRKEGQNVTLSCEQNLNHDAMYWYRQDPGQGLRLIYYSQIVNDFQKGDIAEGYSVSREKKESFPLTVTSAQKNPTAFYLCASSRDRGDGYTFGSGTRLTVV.

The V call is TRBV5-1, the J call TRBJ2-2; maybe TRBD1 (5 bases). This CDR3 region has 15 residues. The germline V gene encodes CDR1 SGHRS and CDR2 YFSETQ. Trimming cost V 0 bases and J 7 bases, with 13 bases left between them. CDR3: CASSLAVGAGGELFF. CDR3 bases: TGCGCCAGCAGCTTGGCCGTAGGGGCCGGCGGGGAGCTGTTTTTT.

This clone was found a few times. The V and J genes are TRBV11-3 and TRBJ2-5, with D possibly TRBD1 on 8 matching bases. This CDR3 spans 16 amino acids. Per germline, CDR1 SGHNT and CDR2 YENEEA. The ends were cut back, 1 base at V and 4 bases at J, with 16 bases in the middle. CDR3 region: CASSLGVTGEGETQYF. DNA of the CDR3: TGTGCCAGCAGCTTAGGTGTGACAGGGGAGGGAGAGACCCAGTACTTC.

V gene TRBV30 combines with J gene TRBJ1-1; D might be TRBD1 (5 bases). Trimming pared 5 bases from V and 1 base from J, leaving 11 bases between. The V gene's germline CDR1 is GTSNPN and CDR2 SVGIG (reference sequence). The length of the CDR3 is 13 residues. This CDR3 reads CAWDTGGNTEAFF. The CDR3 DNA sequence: TGTGCCTGGGATACCGGGGGGAACACTGAAGCTTTCTTT.

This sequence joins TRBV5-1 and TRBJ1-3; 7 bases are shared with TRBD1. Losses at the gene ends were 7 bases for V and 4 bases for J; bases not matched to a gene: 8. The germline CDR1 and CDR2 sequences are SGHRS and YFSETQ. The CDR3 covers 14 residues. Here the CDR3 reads CASAETGTGNTIYF. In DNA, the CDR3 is TGCGCCAGCGCAGAGACAGGGACCGGAAACACCATATATTTT.

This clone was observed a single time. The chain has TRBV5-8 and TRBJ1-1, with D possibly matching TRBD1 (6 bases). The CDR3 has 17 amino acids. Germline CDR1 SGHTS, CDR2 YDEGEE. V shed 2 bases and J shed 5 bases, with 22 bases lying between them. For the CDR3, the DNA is TGTGCCAGCAGCTTTTCGTGGTTTCTGGGGGCGAATACTGAAGCTTTCTTT. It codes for CASSFSWFLGANTEAFF.

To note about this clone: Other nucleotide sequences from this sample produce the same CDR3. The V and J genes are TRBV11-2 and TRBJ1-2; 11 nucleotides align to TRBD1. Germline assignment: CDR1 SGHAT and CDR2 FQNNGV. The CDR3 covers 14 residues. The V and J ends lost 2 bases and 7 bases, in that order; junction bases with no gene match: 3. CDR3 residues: CASSLRDRGFGYTF. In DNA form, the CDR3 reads TGTGCCAGCAGCTTAAGGGACAGGGGGTTTGGCTACACCTTC.

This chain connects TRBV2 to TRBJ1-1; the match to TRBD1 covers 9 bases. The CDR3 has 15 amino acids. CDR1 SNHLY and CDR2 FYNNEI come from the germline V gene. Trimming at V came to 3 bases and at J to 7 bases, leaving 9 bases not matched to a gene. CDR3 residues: CASSDGTGGAGEAFF. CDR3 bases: TGTGCCAGCAGTGATGGCACAGGGGGCGCGGGTGAAGCTTTCTTT.

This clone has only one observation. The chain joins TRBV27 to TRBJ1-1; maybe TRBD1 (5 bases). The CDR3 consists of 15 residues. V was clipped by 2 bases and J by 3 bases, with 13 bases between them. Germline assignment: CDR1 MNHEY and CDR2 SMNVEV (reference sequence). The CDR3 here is CASSLNGLRDTEAFF. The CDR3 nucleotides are TGTGCCAGCAGTTTAAACGGGCTCAGGGACACTGAAGCTTTCTTT.

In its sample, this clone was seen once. CDR3: CASSRKQGNQPQHF. The CDR3 nucleotides read TGTGCCAGCAGCCGGAAACAGGGAAATCAGCCCCAGCATTTT. The rearrangement uses TRBV6-1 and TRBJ1-5; weak D call: TRBD1 (6 bases). Germline V gives CDR1 MNHNS, CDR2 SASEGT. There are 14 residues in the CDR3. V was cut by 6 bases and J by 4 bases, with 13 bases left in between.

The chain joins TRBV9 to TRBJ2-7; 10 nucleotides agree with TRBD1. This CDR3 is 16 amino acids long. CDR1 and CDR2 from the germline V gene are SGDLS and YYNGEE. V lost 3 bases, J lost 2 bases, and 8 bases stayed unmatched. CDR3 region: CASSAGQGFYAYEQYF. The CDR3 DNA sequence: TGTGCCAGCAGCGCGGGACAGGGGTTTTATGCCTACGAGCAGTACTTC. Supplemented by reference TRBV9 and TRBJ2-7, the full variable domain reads DSGVTQTPKHLITATGQRVTLRCSPRSGDLSVYWYQQSLDQGLQFLIQYYNGEERAKGNILERFSAQQFPDLHSELNLSSLELGDSALYFCASSAGQGFYAYEQYFGPGTRLTVT.

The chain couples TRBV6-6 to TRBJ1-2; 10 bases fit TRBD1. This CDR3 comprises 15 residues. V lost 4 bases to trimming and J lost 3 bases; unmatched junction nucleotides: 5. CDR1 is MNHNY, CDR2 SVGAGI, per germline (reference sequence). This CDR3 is CASSSRDRGDYGYTF. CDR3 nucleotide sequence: TGTGCCAGCAGTTCCCGGGACAGGGGTGACTATGGCTACACCTTC.

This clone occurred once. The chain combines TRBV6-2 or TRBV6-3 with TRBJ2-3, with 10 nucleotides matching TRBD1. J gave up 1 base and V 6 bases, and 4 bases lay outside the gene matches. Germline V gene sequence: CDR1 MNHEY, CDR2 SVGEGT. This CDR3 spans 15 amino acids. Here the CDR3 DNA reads TGTGCCAGCAGCACGACAGGGGGCGGCACAGATACGCAGTATTTT. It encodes CASSTTGGGTDTQYF.

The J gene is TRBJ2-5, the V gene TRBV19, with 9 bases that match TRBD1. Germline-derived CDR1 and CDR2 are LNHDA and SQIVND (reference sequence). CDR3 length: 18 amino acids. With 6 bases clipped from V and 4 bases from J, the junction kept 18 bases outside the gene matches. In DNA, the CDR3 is TGTGCCAGTAGGGACAGGGGTCAATTATCGTCCGGTCGAGAGACCCAGTACTTC. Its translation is CASRDRGQLSSGRETQYF.

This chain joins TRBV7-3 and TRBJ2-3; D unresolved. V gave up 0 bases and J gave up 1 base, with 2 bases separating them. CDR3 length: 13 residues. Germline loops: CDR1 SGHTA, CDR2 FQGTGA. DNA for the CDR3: TGTGCCAGCAGCTTAACCGGCACAGATACGCAGTATTTT. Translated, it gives CASSLTGTDTQYF.

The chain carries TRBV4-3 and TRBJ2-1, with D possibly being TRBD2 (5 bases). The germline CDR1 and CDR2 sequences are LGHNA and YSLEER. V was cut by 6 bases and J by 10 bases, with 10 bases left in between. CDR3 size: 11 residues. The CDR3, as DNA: TGCGCCAGCAGACCATGGGAGGAGCAGTTCTTC. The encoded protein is CASRPWEEQFF.

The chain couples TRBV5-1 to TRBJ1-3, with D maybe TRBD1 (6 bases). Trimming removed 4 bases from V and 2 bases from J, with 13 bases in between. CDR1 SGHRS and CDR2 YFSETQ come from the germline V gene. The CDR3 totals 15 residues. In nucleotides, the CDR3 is TGCGCCAGCAGCCACGACAGGAATCCTGGAAACACCATATATTTT. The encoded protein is CASSHDRNPGNTIYF.

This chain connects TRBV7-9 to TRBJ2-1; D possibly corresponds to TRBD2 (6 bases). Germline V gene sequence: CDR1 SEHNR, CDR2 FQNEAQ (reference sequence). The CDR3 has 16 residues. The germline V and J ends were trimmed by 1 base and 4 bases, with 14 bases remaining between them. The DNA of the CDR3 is TGTGCCAGCAGCTTAGTTGGTAGCGGAAGTTACAATGAGCAGTTCTTC. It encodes CASSLVGSGSYNEQFF.